Here is one TCR beta chain with its context. The antigen is not known. Each CDR3 protein gets one entry after TCRdb re-called the RACE reads with MiXCR. This sample has 380,000 or so distinct CDR3 sequences, with around 5.5% found just once. The data are from a study of human T cells and chemical hapten exposure. Germline CDR1 and CDR2: MNHEY and SVGAGI. This CDR3 contains 15 residues. V shed 5 bases and J 5 bases; nucleotides not matched to a gene: 5. Time point indicated: pre-sensitization, week 0. As for treatment: therapeutic diphenylcyclopropenone sensitization with weekly scalp DPC. Whole-study findings and limits: Expanded TCRs produced significantly more large CDR3 similarity clusters than controls did. Alopecia affected the donors, so their immune response may differ from healthy people's.

This specimen consisted of whole blood, obtained in connection with sensitization to the hapten diphenylcyclopropenone (DPC). This TCR derives from a young woman with alopecia areata. Some clones in this sample may be carry-over from other donors' samples. V gene TRBV6-5 combines with J gene TRBJ1-6; 8 bases map to TRBD1. This CDR3 reads CASSQQGVNNSPLHF. CDR3 coding DNA: TGTGCCAGCAGTCAACAGGGGGTTAATAATTCACCCCTCCACTTT.